Included here is one T cell receptor (beta chain) sequence, with context. The V gene lost 10 bases and the J gene lost 8 bases, with 15 bases spanning the gap. From germline, CDR1 is LNHDA and CDR2 SQIVND (reference sequence). This CDR3 has 12 amino acids. This sample is part of a study of blood T cell repertoires in COVID-19. Generated by immunoSEQ multiplex PCR, the TCRdb table keeps only in-frame clones and is missing some. The table has fewer than 85,000 clones, 65% to 85% seen once. This receptor was identified in a woman aged 60-75 years with acute or convalescent COVID-19. The sample taken for sequencing was peripheral blood. This rearrangement joins TRBV19 to TRBJ2-4; D is ambiguous. CDR3 amino acids: CATRTVTDIQYF. The CDR3 nucleotides are TGTGCCACTAGAACAGTTACGGACATTCAGTACTTC.